The entry below gives a single T cell receptor (beta chain) sequence along with its context. These data originate in a study of CD8+ T cells in alopecia areata. With 7 bases removed from V and 1 base from J, the gap between germline ends came to 7 bases. The CDR3 is made up of 12 amino acids. Germline assignment: CDR1 SQVTM and CDR2 ANQGSEA. RNA was isolated and reverse transcribed to cDNA, the sequencing template. TCRdb's table, derived via immunoSEQ multiplex PCR, lists solely in-frame clones and lacks some. This sample has about 130,000 clones, with less than 70% found just once. Described treatment: oral pan-JAK inhibitor, 5-10 mg twice daily.

This sequence was found in a human donor with alopecia areata. The rearrangement links TRBV29-1 to TRBJ2-2; D is undetermined. This sample comprised CD8+ T cells sorted from blood, obtained at week 4, from a patient treated with tofacitinib. The CDR3 reads CSAQRNTGELFF. The CDR3 bases are TGCAGCGCCCAAAGGAACACCGGGGAGCTGTTTTTT.